This T cell receptor (beta chain) was identified during a study of T cells after yellow fever vaccination. Study-level information: Libraries from low-cell-number fractions were prepared with the SMART-Seq v4 Ultra Low Input RNA kit.

UMIs were added to TCR cDNA along with a universal primer site when it was made by 5'RACE template switching. MiXCR, run by TCRdb on the 5' RACE reads, gives a single entry per CDR3 protein. The data contain 350,000 to 550,000 distinct CDR3 sequences, around 19% of them singletons. CDR1 DFQATT and CDR2 SNEGSKA come from the germline V gene (reference sequence). CDR3 length: 16 residues. V lost 0 bases and J lost 1, with 14 bases in between. General study findings and limits: FACS-sorted repertoires could contain abundant clonotypes contaminating from the bulk population. Some clonotypes were seen in both the CD4 and the CD8 compartments. These made up a small share and likely arose from convergent recombination.

Remarks on this clonotype: Its cognate antigen is unknown.

The rearrangement joins TRBV20-1 to TRBJ2-3, with TRBD2 as a possible D gene (6 bases). This clonotype originated in a man between 18 and 35 years old who received the YFV17D yellow fever vaccine. The sample here was PBMCs, taken before the yellow fever booster vaccination. CDR3 protein: CSARDPPGGGTDTQYF. DNA for the CDR3: TGCAGTGCTAGAGATCCCCCGGGCGGGGGCACAGATACGCAGTATTTT.